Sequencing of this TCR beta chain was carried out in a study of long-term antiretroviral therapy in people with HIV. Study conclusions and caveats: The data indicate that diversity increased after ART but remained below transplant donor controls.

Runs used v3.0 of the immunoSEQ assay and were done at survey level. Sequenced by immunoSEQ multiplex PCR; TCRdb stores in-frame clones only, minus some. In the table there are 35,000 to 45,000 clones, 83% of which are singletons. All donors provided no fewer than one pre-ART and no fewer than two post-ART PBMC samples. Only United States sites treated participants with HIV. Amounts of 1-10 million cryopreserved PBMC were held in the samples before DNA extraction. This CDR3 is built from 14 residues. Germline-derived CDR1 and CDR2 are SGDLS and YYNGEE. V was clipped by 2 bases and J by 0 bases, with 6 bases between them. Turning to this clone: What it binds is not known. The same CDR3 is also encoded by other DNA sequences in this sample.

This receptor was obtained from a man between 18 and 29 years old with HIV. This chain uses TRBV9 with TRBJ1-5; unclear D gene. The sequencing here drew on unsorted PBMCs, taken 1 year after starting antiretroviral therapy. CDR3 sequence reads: CASSVGDSNQPQHF. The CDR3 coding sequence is TGTGCCAGCAGCGTTGGGGATAGCAATCAGCCCCAGCATTTT.